These 5 T cell receptor beta chains were all obtained from the same sample, sequenced in a study of T cells in women clearing cervical HPV infection. TCRdb's table, derived via immunoSEQ multiplex PCR, lists solely in-frame clones and lacks some. In total, the table holds some 50,000 clones. The sample comprised blood buffy coat. The receptors were gathered from a woman aged 18-70 years with a cervical HPV16 infection that either progressed to CIN3+ or cleared (not recorded which).

The covered CDR3 bases are TGTGCCAGCAGCACCGGACAGGGGAACACTGAA. Its protein is CASSTGQGNTE. The full CDR3 protein is CASSTGQGNTEAFF. This chain uses TRBV7-9 with TRBJ1-1, with 8 bases aligning to TRBD1. The CDR3 end lies 3 residues beyond the end of the read and is filled in from the germline J gene. In germline, CDR1 is SEHNR, CDR2 FQNEAQ (reference sequence). Unmatched junction bases numbered 3, after V lost 5 bases and J lost 1 base. This CDR3 spans 14 amino acids.

Of note for this clone: The CDR3 goes on 3 residues after the read ends, and that part is filled in from the germline J gene. This sequence joins TRBV19 and TRBJ2-2; TRBD1 might be the D (6 bases). Trimming stripped 3 bases from V and 0 bases from J, with 8 bases between. CDR1 is LNHDA, CDR2 SQIVND, per germline (reference sequence). This CDR3 region has 15 residues. CDR3 DNA (partial): TGTGCCAGTAGTATGACAGGATCGAACACCGGGGAG. Its translation is CASSMTGSNTGE. The entire CDR3 sequence reads CASSMTGSNTGELFF.

About this clone: Coverage ceases 3 residues before the CDR3 finishes, and the germline J gene fills in the end. This rearrangement joins TRBV2 to TRBJ1-6; 7 nucleotides align to TRBD1. Germline CDR1 SNHLY, CDR2 FYNNEI. The junction had 7 bases not matched to a gene; V was cut back by 11 bases and J by 6 bases. This CDR3 is built from 13 residues. The CDR3 DNA, read in part, is TGTGCCGGGACCGGGACAGTTAATTCACCC. As protein: CAGTGTVNSP. The CDR3, in full, reads CAGTGTVNSPLHF.

On this clone: The junction departs from the called germline gene at one end, perhaps through a read error. Read coverage stops 3 residues before the CDR3 terminus; the germline J gene supplies the remainder. Other DNA sequences within the sample encode an identical CDR3. The V gene is TRBV7-9, the J gene TRBJ1-3, with a tentative D call TRBD1 (6 bases). The CDR3 has 15 residues. In germline, CDR1 is SEHNR, CDR2 FQNEAQ (reference sequence). The covered CDR3 bases are TGTGCCAGCAGCCCGAAGGGGGATTATGAAAACACA. Amino acid sequence: CASSPKGDYENT. The complete CDR3 reads CASSPKGDYENTIYF. The whole variable domain, filled in from reference TRBV7-9 and TRBJ1-3, reads DTGVSQNPRHKITKRGQNVTFRCDPISEHNRLYWYRQTLGQGPEFLTYFQNEAQLEKSRLLSDRFSAERPKGSFSTLEIQRTEQGDSAMYLCASSPKGDYENTIYFGEGSWLTVV.

CDR3 in amino acids: CASSLWTGTVPYEQYF. The sequenced CDR3 bases are TGTGCCAGCAGTTTATGGACAGGGACGGTTCCCTACGAG. This chain links TRBV28 with TRBJ2-7, with 7 nucleotides matching TRBD1. The CDR3 extends 3 residues past the end of the read, so its final part is completed from the germline J gene. V trimming: 0 bases; J trimming: 2 bases; junction bases outside the gene matches: 7. The CDR3 contains 16 residues. Per germline, CDR1 MDHEN and CDR2 SYDVKM.